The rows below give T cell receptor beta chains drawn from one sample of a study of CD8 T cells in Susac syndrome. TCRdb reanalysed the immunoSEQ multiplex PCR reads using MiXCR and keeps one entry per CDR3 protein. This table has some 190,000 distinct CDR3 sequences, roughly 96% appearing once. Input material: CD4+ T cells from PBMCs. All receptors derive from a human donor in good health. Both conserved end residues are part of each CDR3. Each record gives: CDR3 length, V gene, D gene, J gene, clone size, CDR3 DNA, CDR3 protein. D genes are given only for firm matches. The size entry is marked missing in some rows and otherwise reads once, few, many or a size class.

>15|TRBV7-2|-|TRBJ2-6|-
TGTGCCAGCAGCCGAGAGGCCGCTGGGGCCAACGTCCTGACTTTC
CASSREAAGANVLTF
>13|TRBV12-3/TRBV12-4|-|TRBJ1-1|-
TGTGCCAGCAGTTTCCCTCCAGGGACAGAAGCTTTCTTT
CASSFPPGTEAFF
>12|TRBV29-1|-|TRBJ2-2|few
TGCAGCGTTGATTACGGGACCGGGGAGCTGTTTTTT
CSVDYGTGELFF
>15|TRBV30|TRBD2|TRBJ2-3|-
TGTGCCTGGAGCATTAGCGGGAGGGAAACAGATACGCAGTATTTT
CAWSISGRETDTQYF
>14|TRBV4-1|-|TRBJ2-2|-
TGCGCCAGCAGCCAAGACAGGGTGGCCGGGGAGCTGTTTTTT
CASSQDRVAGELFF
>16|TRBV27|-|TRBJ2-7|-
TGTGCCAGCAGTTTATATCCAGGGGAGGGCTCCTACGAGCAGTACTTC
CASSLYPGEGSYEQYF
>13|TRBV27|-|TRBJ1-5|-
TGTGCCAGCAAACAGGGCGTCAATCAGCCCCAGCATTTT
CASKQGVNQPQHF
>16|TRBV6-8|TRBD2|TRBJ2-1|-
TGTGCCAGCAGTTACGACGCGGGAGAGGTCTACAATGAGCAGTTCTTC
CASSYDAGEVYNEQFF
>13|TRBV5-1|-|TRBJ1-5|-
TGCGCCAGCAGACCAGACAGCTATCAGCCCCAGCATTTT
CASRPDSYQPQHF
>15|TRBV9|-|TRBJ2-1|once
TGTGCCAGCAGCGGCGCACCTACTAGTGACAATGAGCAGTTCTTC
CASSGAPTSDNEQFF
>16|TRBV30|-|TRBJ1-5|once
TGTGCCTGGAGTTGGCCGGGGTCCAGTAGCAATCAGCCCCAGCATTTT
CAWSWPGSSSNQPQHF
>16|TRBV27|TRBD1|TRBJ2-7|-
TGTGCCAGCAGTACCCTCATCCGGGACAGGGCTTACGAGCAGTACTTC
CASSTLIRDRAYEQYF
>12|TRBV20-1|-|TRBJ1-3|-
TGCAGTGCCGGGGGGACTGGAAACACCATATATTTT
CSAGGTGNTIYF
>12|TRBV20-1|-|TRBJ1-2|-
TGCAGTGCTGGTACCGTCGAAGGGGGCTACACCTTC
CSAGTVEGGYTF
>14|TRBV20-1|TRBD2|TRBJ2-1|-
TGCAGTGCCAGCGGGACTAGCGGTTACAATGAGCAGTTCTTC
CSASGTSGYNEQFF
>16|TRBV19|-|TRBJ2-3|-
TGTGCCAGTAGTGCCGGGACCACCTATACATTTGATACGCAGTATTTT
CASSAGTTYTFDTQYF
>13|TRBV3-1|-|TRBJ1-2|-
TGTGCCAGCAGCCAAGGGATGGGCTATGGCTACACCTTC
CASSQGMGYGYTF
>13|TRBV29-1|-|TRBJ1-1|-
TGCAGCGCCGGACAGAGTCAGAACACTGAAGCTTTCTTT
CSAGQSQNTEAFF
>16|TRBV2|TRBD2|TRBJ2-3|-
TGTGCCAGCAGTGAAATGGCTAGCGGGAGAGCAGATACGCAGTATTTT
CASSEMASGRADTQYF
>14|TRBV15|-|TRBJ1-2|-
TGTGCCACCAGCAGAGATCGACAGATCTATGGCTACACCTTC
CATSRDRQIYGYTF
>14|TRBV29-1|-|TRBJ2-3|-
TGCAGCGTTGATTTGGGCTATAGCACAGATACGCAGTATTTT
CSVDLGYSTDTQYF
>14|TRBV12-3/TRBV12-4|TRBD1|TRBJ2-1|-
TGTGCCAGCAGGGCCGGGACAGCCGACAATGAGCAGTTCTTC
CASRAGTADNEQFF
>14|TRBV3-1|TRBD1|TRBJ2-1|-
TGTGCCAGCAGCCCCGTACAGGGGGCGATTGAGCAGTTCTTC
CASSPVQGAIEQFF
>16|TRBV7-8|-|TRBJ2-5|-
TGTGCCAGCAGCTTACATTCGGAGGGAGTGGCGGAGACCCAGTACTTC
CASSLHSEGVAETQYF
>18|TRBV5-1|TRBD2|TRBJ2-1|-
TGCGCCAGCAGCTTCGGACTAGCGGGAGGCGGTGAGCTAGTTGAGCAGTTCTTC
CASSFGLAGGGELVEQFF
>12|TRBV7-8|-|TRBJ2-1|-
TGTGCCAGCAGCTTAGCGAAAAATGAGCAGTTCTTC
CASSLAKNEQFF
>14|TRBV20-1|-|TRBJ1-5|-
TGCAGTGCTAGACGTCCAGGTCGGAATCAGCCCCAGCATTTT
CSARRPGRNQPQHF
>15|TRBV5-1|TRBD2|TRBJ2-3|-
TGCGCCAGCCTTCCGACTAGCGGGAAGACAGATACGCAGTATTTT
CASLPTSGKTDTQYF
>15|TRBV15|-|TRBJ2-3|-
TGTGCCACCAGCAGAGATGTCAGGGGGAGGGATACGCAGTATTTT
CATSRDVRGRDTQYF
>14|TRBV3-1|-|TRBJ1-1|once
TGTGCCAGCAACCAATTCTCGGGGAACACTGAAGCTTTCTTT
CASNQFSGNTEAFF
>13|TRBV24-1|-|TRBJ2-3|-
TGTGCCACCAGAGGACAGAACACAGATACGCAGTATTTT
CATRGQNTDTQYF
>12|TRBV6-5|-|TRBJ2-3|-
TGTGCCAGCAGTAACAACCCAGATACGCAGTATTTT
CASSNNPDTQYF
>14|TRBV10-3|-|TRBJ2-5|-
TGTGCCATCAGTGACCGGACATACCAAGAGACCCAGTACTTC
CAISDRTYQETQYF
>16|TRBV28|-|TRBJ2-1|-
TGTGCCAGCGAAGGAGGGGGCCTGAGCTCCTACAATGAGCAGTTCTTC
CASEGGGLSSYNEQFF
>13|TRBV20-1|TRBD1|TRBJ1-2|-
TGCAGTGCGTCGACAGGGGGCGTCTATGGCTACACCTTC
CSASTGGVYGYTF
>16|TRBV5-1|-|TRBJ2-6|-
TGCGCCAGCAGCCAGGAGATCGGTCCTGGGGCCAACGTCCTGACTTTC
CASSQEIGPGANVLTF
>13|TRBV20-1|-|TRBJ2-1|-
TGCAGTGCTAGGACAGTTCTCTACAATGAGCAGTTCTTC
CSARTVLYNEQFF
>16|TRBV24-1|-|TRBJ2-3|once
TGTGCCACCAGTGCAGAGGCCACTCCGGGTACAGATACGCAGTATTTT
CATSAEATPGTDTQYF
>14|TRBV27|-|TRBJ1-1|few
TGTGCCAGCAGTTTGTCCAGGGGCAATACTGAAGCTTTCTTT
CASSLSRGNTEAFF
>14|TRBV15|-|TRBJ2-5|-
TGTGCCACCAGCAGACTTAGCGGACAAGAGACCCAGTACTTC
CATSRLSGQETQYF
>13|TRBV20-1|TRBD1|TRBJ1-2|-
TGCAGTGCTCCCCAGACAGGGTCCTATGGCTACACCTTC
CSAPQTGSYGYTF
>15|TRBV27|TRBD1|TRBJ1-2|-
TGTGCCAGCAGTCCCCCCCGGGACAGGGGATACGGCTACACCTTC
CASSPPRDRGYGYTF
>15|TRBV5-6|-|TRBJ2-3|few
TGTGCCAGCAGCTTTACAGGGACGGGGACAGATACGCAGTATTTT
CASSFTGTGTDTQYF
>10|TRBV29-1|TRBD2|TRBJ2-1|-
TGCCTAGCGGGAGCGGATGAGCAGTTCTTC
CLAGADEQFF
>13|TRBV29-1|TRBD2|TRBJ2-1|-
TGCAGCGTTAGCGGGAGGGCCTACAATGAGCAGTTCTTC
CSVSGRAYNEQFF
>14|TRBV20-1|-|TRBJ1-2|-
TGCAGTGCTGGAGGGAGGAGGACAGCCTATGGCTACACCTTC
CSAGGRRTAYGYTF
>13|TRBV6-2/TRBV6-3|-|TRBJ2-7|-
TGTGCCAGCAGTCTACTTACGTTCTACGAGCAGTACTTC
CASSLLTFYEQYF
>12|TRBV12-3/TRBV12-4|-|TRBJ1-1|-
TGTGCCAGCAGTTCCGGACAGCTAGAAGCTTTCTTT
CASSSGQLEAFF
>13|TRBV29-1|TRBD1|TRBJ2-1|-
TGCAGCGTTCGCAGGGGGCTGCGGAATGAGCAGTTCTTC
CSVRRGLRNEQFF
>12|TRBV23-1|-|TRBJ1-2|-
TGCGCCAGCAGTCCGGGGGTAAGGGGCTACACCTTC
CASSPGVRGYTF
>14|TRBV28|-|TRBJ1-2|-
TGTGCCAGCAGCACCGGGACGACTCCCTATGGCTACACCTTC
CASSTGTTPYGYTF
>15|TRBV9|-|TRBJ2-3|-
TGTGCCAGCAGCGTGCAGACTAGGGGGACAGATACGCAGTATTTT
CASSVQTRGTDTQYF
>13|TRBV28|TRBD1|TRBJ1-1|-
TGTGCCAGCAGTTTAGTCGTCGGGACAGTGGCTTTCTTT
CASSLVVGTVAFF
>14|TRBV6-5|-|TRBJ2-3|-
TGTGCCGCGCGGTTAGGAAGACGGACAGATACGCAGTATTTT
CAARLGRRTDTQYF